The clone carrying this TCR beta chain was seen once. Its antigen remains unknown. Sequencing used immunoSEQ multiplex PCR; TCRdb keeps in-frame clones, though not all of them. The sample yields roughly 110,000 clones, roughly 87% seen once. This entry comes from a study of T cell responses to AZD1222 COVID-19 vaccine. Findings and caveats of the study: Just five or six AZD1222 recipients tested seropositive at baseline. Nearly half of the spike-specific TCRs reportedly recognize variant regions that carry no mutations. When two AZD1222 doses had been given, Spike-specific TCR breadth and depth rose. White British people made up most donors, females outnumbered males, and clonal diversity was possibly underestimated.

The specimen comprised peripheral blood, sampled 28 days after the second AZD1222 dose. The sequence came from an adult who received the AZD1222 COVID-19 vaccine.

As DNA, the CDR3 is TGTGCCAGCAGCTTGGAAGGGACAGGGGTCACGGCCTACGAGCAGTACTTC. This translates into CASSLEGTGVTAYEQYF. This sequence joins TRBV5-5 and TRBJ2-7; TRBD1 matches at 10 bases. The CDR3 covers 17 residues. V trimming: 0 bases; J trimming: 2 bases; junction bases outside the gene matches: 8. Germline CDR1 is SGHKS and CDR2 is YYEKEE (reference sequence).